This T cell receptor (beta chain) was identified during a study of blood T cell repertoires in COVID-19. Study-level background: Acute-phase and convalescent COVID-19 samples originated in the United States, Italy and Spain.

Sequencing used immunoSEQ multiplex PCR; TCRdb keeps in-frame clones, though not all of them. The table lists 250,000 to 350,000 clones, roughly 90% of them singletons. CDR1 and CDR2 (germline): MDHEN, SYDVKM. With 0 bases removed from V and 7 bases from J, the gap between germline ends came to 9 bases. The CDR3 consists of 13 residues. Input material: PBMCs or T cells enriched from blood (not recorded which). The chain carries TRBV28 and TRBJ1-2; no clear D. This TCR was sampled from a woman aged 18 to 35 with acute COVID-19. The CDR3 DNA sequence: TGTGCCAGCAGTTTATGGGCCCGGGGTGGCTACACCTTC. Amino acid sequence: CASSLWARGGYTF.